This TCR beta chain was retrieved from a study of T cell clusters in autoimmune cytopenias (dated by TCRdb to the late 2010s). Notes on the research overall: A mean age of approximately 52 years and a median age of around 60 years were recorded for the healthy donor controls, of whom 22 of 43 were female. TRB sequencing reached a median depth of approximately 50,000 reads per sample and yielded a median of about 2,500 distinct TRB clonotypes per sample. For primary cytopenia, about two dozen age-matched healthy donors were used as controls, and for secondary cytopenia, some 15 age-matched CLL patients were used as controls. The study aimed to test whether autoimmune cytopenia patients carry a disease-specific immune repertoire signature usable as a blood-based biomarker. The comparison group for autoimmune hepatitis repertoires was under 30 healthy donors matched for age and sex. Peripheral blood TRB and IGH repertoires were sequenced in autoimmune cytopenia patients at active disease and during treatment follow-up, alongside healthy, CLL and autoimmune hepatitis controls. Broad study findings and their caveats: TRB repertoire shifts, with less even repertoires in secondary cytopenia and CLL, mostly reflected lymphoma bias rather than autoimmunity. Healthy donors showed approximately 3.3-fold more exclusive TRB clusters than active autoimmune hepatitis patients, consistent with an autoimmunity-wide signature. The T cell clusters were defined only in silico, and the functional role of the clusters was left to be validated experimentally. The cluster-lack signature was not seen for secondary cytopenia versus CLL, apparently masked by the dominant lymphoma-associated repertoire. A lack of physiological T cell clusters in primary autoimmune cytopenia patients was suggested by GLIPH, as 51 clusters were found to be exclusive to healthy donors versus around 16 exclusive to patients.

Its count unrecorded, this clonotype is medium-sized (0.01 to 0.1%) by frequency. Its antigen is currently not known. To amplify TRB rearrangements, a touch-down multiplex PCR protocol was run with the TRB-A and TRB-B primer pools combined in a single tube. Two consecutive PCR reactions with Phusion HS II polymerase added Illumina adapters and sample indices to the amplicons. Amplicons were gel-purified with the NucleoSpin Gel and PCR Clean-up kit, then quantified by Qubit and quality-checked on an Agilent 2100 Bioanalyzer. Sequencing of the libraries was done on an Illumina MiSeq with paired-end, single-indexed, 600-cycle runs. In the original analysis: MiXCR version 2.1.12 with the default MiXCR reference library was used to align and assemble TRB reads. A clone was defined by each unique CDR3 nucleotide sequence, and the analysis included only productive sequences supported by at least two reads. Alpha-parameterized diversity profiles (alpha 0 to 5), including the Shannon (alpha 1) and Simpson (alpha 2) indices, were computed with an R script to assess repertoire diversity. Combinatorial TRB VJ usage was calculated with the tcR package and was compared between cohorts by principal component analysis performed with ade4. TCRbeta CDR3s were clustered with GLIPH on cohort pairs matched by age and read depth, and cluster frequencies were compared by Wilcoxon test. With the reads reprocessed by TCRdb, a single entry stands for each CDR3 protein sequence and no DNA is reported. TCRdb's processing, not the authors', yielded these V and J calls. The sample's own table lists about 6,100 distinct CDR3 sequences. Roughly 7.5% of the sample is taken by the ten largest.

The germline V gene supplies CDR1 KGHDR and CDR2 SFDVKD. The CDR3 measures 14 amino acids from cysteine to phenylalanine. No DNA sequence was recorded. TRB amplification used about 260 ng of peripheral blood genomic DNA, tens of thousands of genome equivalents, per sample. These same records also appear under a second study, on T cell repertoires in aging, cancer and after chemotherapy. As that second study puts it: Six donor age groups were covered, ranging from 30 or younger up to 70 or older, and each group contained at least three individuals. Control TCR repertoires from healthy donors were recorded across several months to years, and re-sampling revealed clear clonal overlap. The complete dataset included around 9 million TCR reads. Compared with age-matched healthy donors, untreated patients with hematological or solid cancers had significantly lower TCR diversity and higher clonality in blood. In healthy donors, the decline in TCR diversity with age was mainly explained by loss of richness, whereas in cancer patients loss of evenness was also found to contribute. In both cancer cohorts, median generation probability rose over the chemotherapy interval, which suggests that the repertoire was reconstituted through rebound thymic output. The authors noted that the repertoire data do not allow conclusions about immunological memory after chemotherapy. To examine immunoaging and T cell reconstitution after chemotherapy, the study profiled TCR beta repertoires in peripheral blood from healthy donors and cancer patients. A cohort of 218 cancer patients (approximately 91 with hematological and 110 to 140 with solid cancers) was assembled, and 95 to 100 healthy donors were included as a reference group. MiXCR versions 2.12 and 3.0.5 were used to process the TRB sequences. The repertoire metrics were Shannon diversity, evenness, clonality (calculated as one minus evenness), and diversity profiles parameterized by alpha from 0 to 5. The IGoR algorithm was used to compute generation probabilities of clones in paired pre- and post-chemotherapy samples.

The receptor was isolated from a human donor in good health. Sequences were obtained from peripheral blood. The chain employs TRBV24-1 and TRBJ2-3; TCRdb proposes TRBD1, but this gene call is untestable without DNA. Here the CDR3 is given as CATSVKGGTDTQYF.